Presented here are 31 T cell receptor beta chains from one specimen sequenced in a study of T cell repertoires in cytomegalovirus infection. These receptors' targets are unknown. Each CDR3 protein is one row after TCRdb ran MiXCR on the reads. The sample comprises approximately 270,000 distinct CDR3 sequences, around 20% of which are singletons, and approximately 19% rests with the top ten. The sequenced sample was cultured PBMCs, obtained from culture after CMV antigen stimulation. The receptors were gathered from a human donor in good health (CMV status not recorded). Some clones in this sample may be carry-over from other donors' samples.

The chain links TRBV27 to TRBJ1-2; the D gene is possibly TRBD1 (6 bases). Trimming pared 3 bases from V and 4 bases from J, leaving 15 bases between. CDR1 is MNHEY, CDR2 SMNVEV, per germline (reference sequence). The CDR3 consists of 15 residues. The CDR3 DNA sequence: TGTGCCAGCAGTTTCTCCGGGACACTCACCTATGGCTACACCTTC. Encoded protein: CASSFSGTLTYGYTF.

The rearrangement joins TRBV12-3 or TRBV12-4 to TRBJ1-1, with D possibly matching TRBD1 (6 bases). Trimming shortened V by 4 bases and J by 2 bases, and 11 bases separated the two germline ends. The CDR3 runs to 14 residues. The CDR3, as DNA: TGTGCCAGCAGTTCTTGGGACACCAACACTGAAGCTTTCTTT. It yields the protein CASSSWDTNTEAFF.

The genes are TRBV14 and TRBJ2-1; 11 bases fit TRBD1. The CDR3 extends over 16 amino acids. Per germline, CDR1 SGHDN and CDR2 FVKESK. Unmatched junction bases numbered 3, after V lost 2 bases and J lost 3 bases. As DNA, the CDR3 is TGTGCCAGCAGCCAACCCGGGACAGGGGGCTACAATGAGCAGTTCTTC. It yields the protein CASSQPGTGGYNEQFF.

This clonotype has ten or more counts. This chain connects TRBV4-3 to TRBJ1-5, with D unresolved. V was cut by 0 bases and J by 7 bases, with 13 bases left in between. CDR3 length: 15 residues. Germline CDR1 reads LGHNA; CDR2 reads YSLEER. CDR3 nucleotides: TGCGCCAGCAGCCAAGATTGGGCAAAGGGACAGCCCCAGCATTTT. Protein product: CASSQDWAKGQPQHF.

The V and J genes are TRBV20-1 and TRBJ2-5, with 7 bases fitting TRBD1. Trimming took 0 bases from V and 2 from J; bases not matched to a gene: 3. Looked up from germline, CDR1 is DFQATT and CDR2 is SNEGSKA (reference sequence). The CDR3 loop spans 14 amino acids. CDR3 protein: CSARETGLQETQYF. DNA for the CDR3: TGCAGTGCTAGAGAGACAGGGCTTCAAGAGACCCAGTACTTC.

The chain employs TRBV6-2 or TRBV6-3 and TRBJ1-2; tentatively, D is TRBD1 (6 bases). Germline CDR1 and CDR2: MNHEY and SVGEGT. The V end lost 2 bases, the J end lost 4 bases, and 8 bases lay between the germline ends. The CDR3 length is 13 residues. CDR3 coding DNA: TGTGCCAGCAGTTACGACAGGATCTATGGCTACACCTTC. The encoded protein is CASSYDRIYGYTF.

This clonotype was picked up many times. V and J are TRBV2 and TRBJ1-2, with a weak D call TRBD1 (6 bases). Trimming removed 4 bases from V and 4 bases from J, with 10 bases in between. The germline gives CDR1 SNHLY, CDR2 FYNNEI. The CDR3 sequence is 13 residues long. The CDR3 protein is CASSGGRSYGYTF. The CDR3 DNA sequence: TGTGCCAGCAGTGGGGGGCGGTCCTATGGCTACACCTTC.

The chain combines TRBV30 with TRBJ2-3, with D tentatively TRBD2 (5 bases). The CDR3 runs 13 residues. Germline V gene data show CDR1 as GTSNPN and CDR2 as SVGIG (reference sequence). Trimming shortened V by 3 bases and J by 2 bases, and 9 bases separated the two germline ends. The DNA for the CDR3 is TGTGCCTGGAGCCTCGACTACACAGATACGCAGTATTTT. Protein: CAWSLDYTDTQYF.

This clonotype has more than one count but fewer than ten. This chain uses TRBV10-3 with TRBJ2-5; 11 bases map to TRBD2. Per the germline V gene, CDR1 is ENHRY and CDR2 is SYGVKD. The CDR3 loop spans 16 amino acids. Trimming cost V 2 bases and J 2 bases; bases outside gene matches: 4. CDR3 DNA: TGTGCCATCAGTGAGGGACTAGCGGGTACACAAGAGACCCAGTACTTC. It codes for CAISEGLAGTQETQYF.

The chain couples TRBV6-2 or TRBV6-3 to TRBJ2-2; D ambiguous. Germline assignment: CDR1 MNHEY and CDR2 SVGEGT. V lost 0 bases to trimming and J lost 6 bases, with 8 bases between them. The length of the CDR3 is 14 residues. This CDR3 is CASSYSLASGELFF. The CDR3 coding sequence is TGTGCCAGCAGTTACTCTCTCGCCTCCGGGGAGCTGTTTTTT.

This clonotype came up many times. The chain joins TRBV20-1 to TRBJ2-1; TRBD2 might be the D (5 bases). V was trimmed by 5 bases and J by 10 bases, leaving 18 bases between them. From germline, CDR1 is DFQATT and CDR2 SNEGSKA (reference sequence). The CDR3 contains 13 residues. Here the CDR3 reads CSAPPFRWEEQFF. Here the CDR3 DNA reads TGCAGTGCTCCACCTTTTAGGTGGGAGGAGCAGTTCTTC.

This clonotype was recorded a few times. This chain joins TRBV6-4 and TRBJ2-7, with 14 bases lining up with TRBD2. The germline gives CDR1 MRHNA, CDR2 SNTAGT. V gave up 3 bases and J gave up 1 base; unmatched junction bases: 17. The CDR3 runs 21 residues. This CDR3 is CASSEAMTGGLAGALSYEQYV. CDR3 coding DNA: TGTGCCAGCAGTGAAGCAATGACAGGGGGACTAGCGGGAGCACTTTCCTACGAGCAGTACGTC.

This clonotype was seen at least ten times. The gene calls are TRBV7-2 and TRBJ2-7; TRBD2 aligns across 14 bases. CDR1 and CDR2 (germline): SGHTA, FQGNSA. CDR3 length: 14 amino acids. V shed 7 bases and J 3 bases; nucleotides not matched to a gene: 2. The CDR3 is CASKGLAGVYEQYF. The CDR3 nucleotides are TGTGCCAGCAAGGGACTAGCGGGAGTCTACGAGCAGTACTTC.

V gene TRBV5-1 combines with J gene TRBJ2-1; 10 positions match TRBD2. Germline CDR1 is SGHRS and CDR2 is YFSETQ. The CDR3 is made up of 15 amino acids. J gave up 9 bases and V 2 bases, and 8 bases lay outside the gene matches. Written as DNA, the CDR3 is TGCGCCAGCAGCTTAGCTAGCGGGAGTGAGAGTGAGCAGTTCTTC. Translation gives CASSLASGSESEQFF.

This clonotype was counted a few times. V and J are TRBV20-1 and TRBJ2-1, with 8 bases fitting TRBD2. The V and J ends lost 5 bases and 4 bases, in that order; junction bases with no gene match: 10. In germline, CDR1 is DFQATT, CDR2 SNEGSKA (reference sequence). This CDR3 contains 15 residues. CDR3: CSALGLAGNYNEQFF. In nucleotides, the CDR3 is TGCAGTGCTCTGGGGCTAGCGGGTAATTACAATGAGCAGTTCTTC.

In its sample, this clonotype was seen many times. CDR3 sequence (DNA): TGCAGCGCCCATCGACCTAGCGGGACGACAGATACGCAGTATTTT. It is translated as CSAHRPSGTTDTQYF. The chain couples TRBV20-1 to TRBJ2-3, with TRBD2 matching 9 bases. The CDR3 length is 15 residues. Germline CDR1 reads DFQATT; CDR2 reads SNEGSKA (reference sequence).

This chain uses TRBV29-1 with TRBJ1-2; the match to TRBD1 covers 8 bases. V trimming: 2 bases; J trimming: 8 bases; junction bases outside the gene matches: 7. The CDR3 loop spans 13 amino acids. Germline CDR1 is SQVTM and CDR2 is ANQGSEA. The CDR3 DNA reads TGCAGCGTTGAAAATGACAGGGGAATAGGCTACACCTTC. This codes for CSVENDRGIGYTF.

In its sample, this clonotype was seen many times. J is TRBJ1-5 and V is TRBV7-8, with D unresolved. CDR3 length equals 15 residues. Trimming took 5 bases from V and 2 from J, leaving 13 bases between them. Germline-derived CDR1 and CDR2 are SGHVS and FQNEAQ. This chain's CDR3 is CASSEYGGGNQPQHF. The CDR3 nucleotides read TGTGCCAGCAGCGAATATGGCGGGGGCAATCAGCCCCAGCATTTT. The whole variable domain, remainder taken from reference TRBV7-8 and TRBJ1-5, is GAGVSQSPRYKVAKRGQDVALRCDPISGHVSLFWYQQALGQGPEFLTYFQNEAQLDKSGLPSDRFFAERPEGSVSTLKIQRTQQEDSAVYLCASSEYGGGNQPQHFGDGTRLSIL.

The chain carries TRBV3-1 and TRBJ1-2; TRBD1 is a possible D gene (5 bases). CDR1 and CDR2 (germline): LGHDT, YNNKEL (reference sequence). The CDR3 has 15 amino acids. V lost 5 bases and J 7 bases, leaving 20 bases between the germline ends. The CDR3 DNA is TGTGCCAGCAGCTCAAACGGACGGGCAGGGTTTGGCTACACCTTC. Translating gives CASSSNGRAGFGYTF.

The chain employs TRBV18 and TRBJ1-3, with D perhaps matching TRBD1 (6 bases). The CDR3 is 16 amino acids. Germline V gives CDR1 KGHSH, CDR2 LQKENI. V lost 2 bases, J lost 0 bases, and 11 bases lay in between. The CDR3, as DNA: TGTGCCAGCTCACCATCCGGACAGAGCTCTGGAAACACCATATATTTT. It translates to CASSPSGQSSGNTIYF.

This clonotype has just a few counts. The chain combines TRBV19 with TRBJ2-1, with D hard to call. This CDR3 is built from 13 residues. The V gene's germline CDR1 is LNHDA and CDR2 SQIVND (reference sequence). Trimming cost V 3 bases and J 6 bases, with 9 bases left between them. CDR3 DNA sequence: TGTGCCAGTAGTATCCCCAGAGGCAATGAGCAGTTCTTC. It yields the protein CASSIPRGNEQFF.

The V and J genes are TRBV19 and TRBJ2-6; D uncertain. The CDR3 sequence is 15 residues long. The ends were cut back, 5 bases at V and 4 bases at J, with 12 bases in the middle. The germline CDR1 and CDR2 sequences are LNHDA and SQIVND (reference sequence). In DNA, the CDR3 is TGTGCCAGTAGTTTCCATCAGTCGGGGGCCAACGTCCTGACTTTC. Its protein is CASSFHQSGANVLTF.

Only a few counts were recorded for this clonotype. This chain links TRBV11-2 with TRBJ2-5; D assignment may be TRBD1 or TRBD2 (5 bases each). The CDR3 length is 14 residues. Germline loops: CDR1 SGHAT, CDR2 FQNNGV. Trimming cost V 5 bases and J 4 bases, with 14 bases left between them. CDR3 loop: CASSKGRLGETQYF. As DNA, the CDR3 is TGTGCCAGCAGCAAGGGACGGTTGGGAGAGACCCAGTACTTC.

The CDR3 nucleotides are TGTGCCAGCAGTAGCCCTGGTTCACCCCTCCACTTT. It encodes CASSSPGSPLHF. The rearrangement joins TRBV27 to TRBJ1-6, with unresolved D. Germline CDR1 and CDR2: MNHEY and SMNVEV (reference sequence). Trimming left V 5 bases short and J 9 bases short, with 8 bases between. This CDR3 spans 12 amino acids.

This clonotype has only a few counts. J is TRBJ1-5 and V is TRBV24-1; D call uncertain. Trimming pared 5 bases from V and 8 bases from J, leaving 15 bases between. The CDR3 consists of 14 residues. CDR1 KGHDR and CDR2 SFDVKD come from the germline V gene. CDR3 sequence reads: CATSGDRGLEPQHF. DNA of the CDR3: TGTGCCACCAGTGGCGACCGAGGCCTCGAGCCCCAGCATTTT.

The sample holds a few counts of this clonotype. The J gene is TRBJ1-1, the V gene TRBV12-5; D is undetermined. V lost 5 bases, J lost 1 base, and 8 bases lay in between. Germline CDR1 reads LGHNT; CDR2 reads FRNRAP. This CDR3 contains 13 residues. CDR3 sequence reads: CASGPDWNTEAFF. The CDR3 coding sequence is TGTGCTAGTGGTCCCGACTGGAACACTGAAGCTTTCTTT.

This clonotype was observed at least ten times. The chain is built from TRBV11-2 and TRBJ2-7; no clear D gene. CDR1 and CDR2 from the germline V gene are SGHAT and FQNNGV. The CDR3 is made up of 14 amino acids. V was trimmed by 4 bases and J by 1 base, leaving 11 bases between them. The CDR3 DNA sequence: TGTGCCAGCAGCTCCCCCGGCCAGTCCTACGAGCAGTACGTC. Amino acid sequence: CASSSPGQSYEQYV.

The rearrangement links TRBV7-9 to TRBJ1-1; D not resolved. This CDR3 has 13 amino acids. Germline-derived CDR1 and CDR2 are SEHNR and FQNEAQ (reference sequence). V was trimmed by 1 base and J by 4 bases, leaving 7 bases between them. The CDR3 loop reads CASSLVLSTEAFF. In nucleotides, the CDR3 is TGTGCCAGCAGCTTAGTCCTCAGCACTGAAGCTTTCTTT.

Ten or more counts support this clonotype. The chain joins TRBV7-2 to TRBJ2-5; TRBD1 agrees at 8 bases. CDR3 length equals 16 residues. V shed 1 base, J shed 5 bases, and the junction held 9 bases outside the gene matches. Germline CDR1 and CDR2: SGHTA and FQGNSA. CDR3 DNA: TGTGCCAGCAGCTTAGAAGCAGGGGGCGCAAGGGAGACCCAGTACTTC. Encoded protein: CASSLEAGGARETQYF.

This clonotype was seen many times. The chain combines TRBV7-2 with TRBJ2-7; D gene uncertain. V dropped 1 base and J dropped 1 base, with 8 bases sitting between them. Germline V gives CDR1 SGHTA, CDR2 FQGNSA. This CDR3 comprises 14 residues. CDR3 sequence (DNA): TGTGCCAGCAGCTTAGGTGGCAGGTCCTACGAGCAGTACTTC. The encoded protein is CASSLGGRSYEQYF.

The chain joins TRBV10-3 to TRBJ2-1; maybe TRBD1 (5 bases). Germline CDR1 is ENHRY and CDR2 is SYGVKD. Trimming took 3 bases from V and 6 from J, leaving 12 bases between them. The CDR3 runs 14 residues. The CDR3 here is CAISDPRVSNEQFF. The CDR3 bases are TGTGCCATCAGTGACCCCAGGGTCAGCAATGAGCAGTTCTTC.